Following are 23 T cell receptor beta chains from one sample sequenced in a study of T cells in Graves' hyperthyroidism and ophthalmopathy. What was amplified from RNA transcripts were TCR beta CDR3 regions. The HTBI primer set was used in a first-round RT-PCR of the TCR CDR3. TCRdb reprocessed the multiplex PCR reads with MiXCR, giving one entry per CDR3 protein. Found here are under 350,000 distinct CDR3 sequences, 18% of them singletons; the top ten hold under 55%. Material: blood. Receptors originate from a woman aged 45-60 years with Graves' hyperthyroidism.

In this sample, this clonotype turned up many times. V is TRBV6-6 and J is TRBJ2-7, with 7 bases matching TRBD2. Germline V lookup: CDR1 MNHNY, CDR2 SVGAGI (reference sequence). There are 14 residues in the CDR3. V was clipped by 2 bases and J by 5 bases; unmatched bases: 6. As DNA, the CDR3 is TGTGCCAGCAGTTACGAGCGGGAAGGCCACGAGCAGTACTTC. It yields the protein CASSYEREGHEQYF.

This clonotype came up a few times. The CDR3 DNA sequence: TGTGCCAGCAGTTTTGTGGGGTCGGGAAACACCATATATTTT. This sequence encodes CASSFVGSGNTIYF. The V and J genes are TRBV12-3 or TRBV12-4 and TRBJ1-3; the D is unclear. V lost 3 bases and J lost 4, with 10 bases in between. This CDR3 has 14 residues.

This clonotype was counted only a few times. The genes are TRBV7-9 and TRBJ2-7; no clear D gene. This CDR3 has 13 amino acids. Germline CDR1 and CDR2: SEHNR and FQNEAQ (reference sequence). V was pared by 4 bases and J by 5 bases, with 12 bases between. The CDR3, as DNA: TGTGCCAGCAGCTCCGAAGTTCCCCACGAGCAGTACTTC. Encoded protein: CASSSEVPHEQYF. The variable domain in full, completed from reference TRBV7-9 and TRBJ2-7, reads DTGVSQNPRHKITKRGQNVTFRCDPISEHNRLYWYRQTLGQGPEFLTYFQNEAQLEKSRLLSDRFSAERPKGSFSTLEIQRTEQGDSAMYLCASSSEVPHEQYFGPGTRLTVT.

This clonotype was counted many times. This chain links TRBV30 with TRBJ1-1, with D tentatively TRBD1 (5 bases). Per the germline V gene, CDR1 is GTSNPN and CDR2 is SVGIG (reference sequence). The CDR3 spans 13 residues. V gave up 5 bases and J gave up 3 bases, with 13 bases separating them. CDR3 residues: CAWGGDGDTEAFF. The CDR3 bases are TGTGCCTGGGGGGGGGATGGGGACACTGAAGCTTTCTTT.

The rearrangement links TRBV2 to TRBJ2-5, with no clear D. The germline V and J ends were trimmed by 8 bases and 5 bases, with 21 bases remaining between them. CDR3 size: 15 residues. Per the germline V gene, CDR1 is SNHLY and CDR2 is FYNNEI. CDR3: CASGQDLRLTETQYF. The CDR3 nucleotides read TGTGCCAGCGGCCAAGATCTGCGGTTAACTGAGACCCAGTACTTC.

The rearrangement links TRBV20-1 to TRBJ1-5; 8 bases are shared with TRBD1. The junction had 4 bases not matched to a gene; V was cut back by 6 bases and J by 0 bases. This CDR3 is 14 amino acids long. CDR1 and CDR2 (germline): DFQATT, SNEGSKA (reference sequence). This CDR3 is CSASDRASNQPQHF. In nucleotides, the CDR3 is TGCAGTGCCTCGGACAGGGCTAGCAATCAGCCCCAGCATTTT.

This clonotype showed up many times. The rearrangement joins TRBV20-1 to TRBJ1-6; D not resolved. The CDR3 consists of 12 residues. CDR1 and CDR2 (germline): DFQATT, SNEGSKA (reference sequence). The V end lost 6 bases, the J end lost 7 bases, and 10 bases lay between the germline ends. The chain's CDR3 is CSAVRRNSPLHF. The DNA of the CDR3 is TGCAGTGCGGTCCGAAGGAATTCACCCCTCCACTTT.

This clonotype was observed a few times. The CDR3 nucleotides are TGCGCCAGCAGCGCCGAGGGAGGGGGCCCTAACTATGGCTACACCTTC. It yields the protein CASSAEGGGPNYGYTF. The J gene is TRBJ1-2, the V gene TRBV4-1; TRBD1 agrees at 7 bases. Germline V gene sequence: CDR1 MGHRA, CDR2 YSYEKL. The CDR3 loop spans 16 amino acids. Trimming took 5 bases from V and 0 from J; bases not matched to a gene: 9.

The chain recombines TRBV6-1 with TRBJ2-2; D uncertain. The CDR3 contains 12 residues. V was clipped by 5 bases and J by 7 bases, with 8 bases between them. CDR1 is MNHNS and CDR2 is SASEGT in the germline V gene. CDR3 DNA: TGTGCCAGCAGTACCCTCCTCGGGGAGCTGTTTTTT. Amino acid sequence: CASSTLLGELFF.

The rearrangement links TRBV6-1 to TRBJ2-2, with a tentative D call TRBD1 (6 bases). Germline-derived CDR1 and CDR2 are MNHNS and SASEGT. The V and J ends lost 7 bases and 2 bases respectively, with 14 bases between them. The CDR3 length is 15 residues. The DNA of the CDR3 is TGTGCCAGCAAGGCAGGGGCCGTCAACACCGGGGAGCTGTTTTTT. Translating it yields CASKAGAVNTGELFF.

The rearrangement uses TRBV29-1 and TRBJ1-1; weak D call: TRBD1 (6 bases). The CDR3 has 12 amino acids. V was pared by 6 bases and J by 7 bases, with 15 bases between. Per germline, CDR1 SQVTM and CDR2 ANQGSEA. The CDR3, as DNA: TGCAGCGTGAGTCGGGGGCGCGGTGAAGCTTTCTTT. Encoded protein: CSVSRGRGEAFF.

For this clonotype: Given a much more abundant clone one base away, this may be a read error. This chain links TRBV27 with TRBJ2-1, with TRBD2 matching over 9 bases. V lost 11 bases to trimming and J lost 10 bases; unmatched junction nucleotides: 12. This CDR3 comprises 13 residues. Germline V gene lookup returns CDR1 MNHEY and CDR2 SMNVEV (reference sequence). The CDR3 protein is CASKIAGEDEQFF. CDR3 in DNA: TGTGCCTCGAAGATAGCGGGAGAAGACGAGCAGTTCTTC.

This sequence joins TRBV24-1 and TRBJ2-3; perhaps TRBD2 as D (5 bases). CDR1 is KGHDR and CDR2 is SFDVKD in the germline V gene. The CDR3 has 15 residues. The V and J ends lost 1 base and 1 base respectively, with 8 bases between them. CDR3 sequence reads: CATSDFAGGTDTQYF. The CDR3 DNA reads as TGTGCCACCAGTGATTTCGCCGGGGGCACAGATACGCAGTATTTT.

In its sample, this clonotype was seen a few times. The rearrangement joins TRBV6-2 or TRBV6-3 to TRBJ2-7; 8 positions agree with TRBD1. Looked up from germline, CDR1 is MNHEY and CDR2 is SVGEGT. The CDR3 extends over 14 amino acids. The junction had 7 bases not matched to a gene; V was cut back by 9 bases and J by 0 bases. The CDR3, as DNA: TGTGCCAGTGAGTGGGACAGGAGCTCCTACGAGCAGTACGTC. Translating gives CASEWDRSSYEQYV.

The genes are TRBV12-5 and TRBJ2-5, with TRBD2 identical over 7 bases. The CDR3 length is 16 residues. Losses at the gene ends were 7 bases for V and 5 bases for J; bases not matched to a gene: 16. CDR1 LGHNT and CDR2 FRNRAP come from the germline V gene. This chain's CDR3 is CASVPPPGGWVETQYF. In DNA, the CDR3 is TGTGCTAGTGTCCCCCCCCCGGGGGGATGGGTTGAGACCCAGTACTTC.

This clonotype was detected only a few times. V gene TRBV4-1 combines with J gene TRBJ1-5; 7 nucleotides align to TRBD1. With V trimmed by 3 bases and J by 5 bases, 4 bases remained unmatched. The V gene's germline CDR1 is MGHRA and CDR2 YSYEKL. The CDR3 totals 14 residues. The CDR3 spells CASSQVTGDQPQHF. CDR3 nucleotide sequence: TGCGCCAGCAGCCAGGTTACAGGGGATCAGCCCCAGCATTTT.

This clonotype has a handful of counts. The rearrangement links TRBV20-1 to TRBJ2-5, with 7 bases that match TRBD1. Trimming cost V 6 bases and J 0 bases; bases outside gene matches: 4. The CDR3 is made up of 13 amino acids. Germline CDR1 DFQATT, CDR2 SNEGSKA (reference sequence). As DNA, the CDR3 is TGCAGTGCACCGGACAGGTACCAAGAGACCCAGTACTTC. Translation gives CSAPDRYQETQYF.

This chain connects TRBV5-1 to TRBJ1-1; 9 bases match TRBD1. This CDR3 spans 14 amino acids. V shed 4 bases and J 4 bases; nucleotides not matched to a gene: 5. Germline V lookup: CDR1 SGHRS, CDR2 YFSETQ. CDR3 region: CASSAGDRATEAFF. The CDR3 bases are TGCGCCAGCAGCGCAGGGGACAGGGCCACTGAAGCTTTCTTT.

This clonotype was found a few times. CDR3 DNA sequence: TGCGCCAGCAGCTTGGAAGGACTACCATCTAACTATGGCTACACCTTC. Its translation is CASSLEGLPSNYGYTF. The chain links TRBV5-1 to TRBJ1-2, with D uncertain. From germline, CDR1 is SGHRS and CDR2 YFSETQ. CDR3 size: 16 residues. V dropped 0 bases and J dropped 0 bases, with 12 bases sitting between them. The full variable domain, with the rest looked up from reference TRBV5-1 and TRBJ1-2, is KAGVTQTPRYLIKTRGQQVTLSCSPISGHRSVSWYQQTPGQGLQFLFEYFSETQRNKGNFPGRFSGRQFSNSRSEMNVSTLELGDSALYLCASSLEGLPSNYGYTFGSGTRLTVV.

In the case of this clonotype: This may come from a read error, since a much larger clone is one base off. CDR3 amino acids: CASPRYRAGGLHRSSYNEQLF. The CDR3 bases are TGTGCCAGCCCCCGCTACCGGGCGGGAGGCCTTCACCGAAGCTCCTACAATGAGCAGCTCTTC. The chain joins TRBV28 to TRBJ2-1, with 8 bases lining up with TRBD2. From germline, CDR1 is MDHEN and CDR2 SYDVKM. The CDR3 contains 21 residues. Full variable domain (outside the CDR3, taken from reference TRBV28 and TRBJ2-1): DVKVTQSSRYLVKRTGEKVFLECVQDMDHENMFWYRQDPGLGLRLIYFSYDVKMKEKGDIPEGYSVSREKKERFSLILESASTNQTSMYLCASPRYRAGGLHRSSYNEQLFGPGTRLTVL.

CDR3 DNA sequence: TGTGCCAGCAGTTTGCCAGTTGTCTCTAGCGGCTCCTACAATGAGCAGTTCTTC. This translates into CASSLPVVSSGSYNEQFF. The chain joins TRBV28 to TRBJ2-1; 7 bases agree with TRBD2. Looked up from germline, CDR1 is MDHEN and CDR2 is SYDVKM. The ends lost 3 bases at V and 0 bases at J; junction bases unmatched: 11. The CDR3 covers 18 residues.

The chain couples TRBV30 to TRBJ1-3; 8 nucleotides line up with TRBD1. The trim removed 5 bases at V and 1 base at J, leaving 1 base unmatched. This CDR3 comprises 13 residues. Germline V CDR1 and CDR2: GTSNPN, SVGIG (reference sequence). The CDR3 nucleotides are TGTGCCTGGGGACAGGGTTCTGGAAACACCATATATTTT. Its protein is CAWGQGSGNTIYF.

This clonotype was recorded many times. The V gene is TRBV28, the J gene TRBJ2-3; 9 bases map to TRBD2. The germline gives CDR1 MDHEN, CDR2 SYDVKM. CDR3 length equals 16 residues. V lost 6 bases, J lost 5 bases, and 12 bases stayed unmatched. The CDR3 DNA is TGTGCCAGCAGCCGGCGGGAGGGGGCGCAAAGAGATACGCAGTATTTT. Its protein product is CASSRREGAQRDTQYF.